This is a list of T cell receptor beta chains from one sample in a study of human T cells and chemical hapten exposure. TCRdb recomputed calls from the RACE reads with MiXCR, one row per CDR3 protein. The repertoire holds approximately 90,000 distinct CDR3 sequences, around 25% seen once, with around a tenth in the top ten. The specimen was whole blood, collected in connection with sensitization to the hapten diphenylcyclopropenone (DPC). The origin of the receptors is a man in his forties with alopecia areata. Some clones in this sample may be carry-over from other donors' samples. Each CDR3 is given with its conserved first and last residue. Each record gives: clone size, J gene, D gene, CDR3 length, V gene, CDR3 protein, CDR3 DNA. A D gene is named only where the DNA matches it firmly. A row's size may be missing; if present it is once, few, many or a size class.

abundance: few
j_gene: TRBJ2-7
d_gene: TRBD1
len: 14
v_gene: TRBV18
CDR3aa: CASSSWTGGEEQYF
CDR3nt: TGTGCCAGCTCATCCTGGACAGGGGGTGAAGAGCAGTACTTC

abundance: -
j_gene: TRBJ2-7
d_gene: TRBD1
len: 14
v_gene: TRBV28
CDR3aa: CASSLLGQRYEQYF
CDR3nt: TGTGCCAGCAGTTTATTGGGACAGAGATACGAGCAGTACTTC

abundance: -
j_gene: TRBJ1-2
d_gene: -
len: 17
v_gene: TRBV24-1
CDR3aa: CATSDPTSGVGYYGYTF
CDR3nt: TGTGCCACCAGTGATCCAACATCTGGGGTGGGCTACTATGGCTACACCTTC

abundance: few
j_gene: TRBJ2-2
d_gene: -
len: 15
v_gene: TRBV20-1
CDR3aa: CSARDLRRNTGELFF
CDR3nt: TGCAGTGCTAGAGATCTCAGACGGAACACCGGGGAGCTGTTTTTT

abundance: few
j_gene: TRBJ2-1
d_gene: -
len: 15
v_gene: TRBV12-3/TRBV12-4
CDR3aa: CASSRGPSFDNEQFF
CDR3nt: TGTGCCAGCAGCCGGGGGCCTAGCTTCGACAATGAGCAGTTCTTC

abundance: -
j_gene: TRBJ1-6
d_gene: -
len: 16
v_gene: TRBV12-3/TRBV12-4
CDR3aa: CASSLASPIGGSPLHF
CDR3nt: TGTGCCAGCAGTTTAGCCTCCCCCATAGGCGGTTCACCCCTCCACTTT

abundance: -
j_gene: TRBJ1-5
d_gene: -
len: 13
v_gene: TRBV27
CDR3aa: CASSTSGAQPQHF
CDR3nt: TGTGCCAGCAGTACCTCCGGGGCACAGCCCCAGCATTTT

abundance: -
j_gene: TRBJ2-7
d_gene: TRBD2
len: 17
v_gene: TRBV20-1
CDR3aa: CSAPPPPPSGDSYEQYF
CDR3nt: TGCAGTGCACCCCCTCCCCCCCCTAGCGGGGACTCCTACGAGCAGTACTTC

abundance: -
j_gene: TRBJ1-1
d_gene: -
len: 14
v_gene: TRBV4-3
CDR3aa: CASSQFSRYTEAFF
CDR3nt: TGCGCCAGCAGCCAATTTAGCAGGTACACTGAAGCTTTCTTT

abundance: -
j_gene: TRBJ1-6
d_gene: TRBD1
len: 17
v_gene: TRBV20-1
CDR3aa: CSARDLSSGQGNSPLHF
CDR3nt: TGCAGTGCTAGAGATTTGTCGAGCGGACAGGGAAATTCACCCCTCCACTTT

abundance: few
j_gene: TRBJ2-3
d_gene: TRBD2
len: 16
v_gene: TRBV7-9
CDR3aa: CASSLTSGKGTDTQYF
CDR3nt: TGTGCCAGCAGCTTGACTAGCGGGAAAGGCACAGATACGCAGTATTTT

abundance: -
j_gene: TRBJ1-2
d_gene: -
len: 14
v_gene: TRBV6-5
CDR3aa: CASSYSTDNYGYTF
CDR3nt: TGTGCCAGCAGTTACTCAACCGACAACTATGGCTACACCTTC

abundance: few
j_gene: TRBJ1-1
d_gene: -
len: 13
v_gene: TRBV7-9
CDR3aa: CASSLEGRNQAFF
CDR3nt: TGTGCCAGCAGCTTAGAGGGCCGGAACCAAGCTTTCTTT

abundance: -
j_gene: TRBJ2-7
d_gene: TRBD1
len: 15
v_gene: TRBV12-3/TRBV12-4
CDR3aa: CASSFLDRGAYEQYF
CDR3nt: TGTGCCAGCAGTTTTCTCGACAGGGGTGCCTACGAGCAGTACTTC

abundance: few
j_gene: TRBJ2-3
d_gene: -
len: 14
v_gene: TRBV12-3/TRBV12-4
CDR3aa: CASSYAGRGDTQYF
CDR3nt: TGTGCCAGCAGTTATGCGGGCCGTGGTGATACGCAGTATTTT

abundance: many
j_gene: TRBJ2-4
d_gene: -
len: 15
v_gene: TRBV7-2
CDR3aa: CASSPVRFAKNIQYF
CDR3nt: TGTGCCAGCAGCCCAGTCAGGTTCGCCAAAAACATTCAGTACTTC

abundance: many
j_gene: TRBJ2-3
d_gene: -
len: 16
v_gene: TRBV6-5
CDR3aa: CASSYTRSALTDTQYF
CDR3nt: TGTGCCAGCAGTTACACCCGGTCCGCTCTAACAGATACGCAGTATTTT

abundance: -
j_gene: TRBJ2-7
d_gene: TRBD2
len: 15
v_gene: TRBV12-3/TRBV12-4
CDR3aa: CASSLGGSRTYEQYF
CDR3nt: TGTGCCAGCAGTTTAGGCGGGAGCCGAACCTACGAGCAGTACTTC

abundance: few
j_gene: TRBJ2-4
d_gene: -
len: 15
v_gene: TRBV2
CDR3aa: CASSEERVAKNIQYF
CDR3nt: TGTGCCAGCAGTGAGGAGAGAGTAGCCAAAAACATTCAGTACTTC